These 20 T cell receptor beta chains share one sample of origin, sequenced in a study of shared clonotypes between healthy human individuals. TCRdb keeps only in-frame clones here, not all; method: immunoSEQ multiplex PCR. The sample lists around 1.4 million clones, just under 99% seen once, with roughly 0.35% in the top ten. The sample consisted of naive CD4+ T cells sorted from blood. Subset described: CD45RA+ positively selected. Receptor source: a man aged 30 to 39 in good health.

V is TRBV9 and J is TRBJ2-2; 7 nucleotides align to TRBD2. Germline values: CDR1 SGDLS, CDR2 YYNGEE. The V and J ends lost 0 bases and 1 base, in that order; junction bases with no gene match: 3. This CDR3 comprises 16 residues. The CDR3 DNA is TGTGCCAGCAGCGTAGGGTCGGGAGGGAACACCGGGGAGCTGTTTTTT. Translation: CASSVGSGGNTGELFF.

The rearrangement uses TRBV4-3 and TRBJ1-1; D unclear. Germline V gives CDR1 LGHNA, CDR2 YSLEER. The length of the CDR3 is 14 residues. V was pared by 1 base and J by 3 bases, with 9 bases between. The CDR3 here is CASSQGLRDTEAFF. The CDR3 bases are TGCGCCAGCAGCCAAGGGCTCCGGGACACTGAAGCTTTCTTT.

The rearrangement joins TRBV2 to TRBJ2-1; TRBD2 matches at 11 bases. V was clipped by 7 bases and J by 7 bases; unmatched bases: 9. The germline gives CDR1 SNHLY, CDR2 FYNNEI. The CDR3 spans 15 residues. The CDR3 bases are TGTGCCAGCATTTCAACACTAGCGGGAGATAATGAGCAGTTCTTC. Its protein is CASISTLAGDNEQFF.

The count of this clone is one. The V call is TRBV28, the J call TRBJ2-7, with a weak D call TRBD2 (6 bases). V shed 6 bases and J shed 0 bases, with 12 bases lying between them. Germline assignment: CDR1 MDHEN and CDR2 SYDVKM. The CDR3 has 14 residues. The CDR3 DNA reads as TGTGCCAGCAGAGGAGGGGAACCCTCCTACGAGCAGTACTTC. This sequence encodes CASRGGEPSYEQYF. Full variable domain (rest looked up from reference TRBV28 and TRBJ2-7): DVKVTQSSRYLVKRTGEKVFLECVQDMDHENMFWYRQDPGLGLRLIYFSYDVKMKEKGDIPEGYSVSREKKERFSLILESASTNQTSMYLCASRGGEPSYEQYFGPGTRLTVT.

V gene TRBV19 combines with J gene TRBJ2-1, with D uncertain. There are 13 residues in the CDR3. Germline loops: CDR1 LNHDA, CDR2 SQIVND (reference sequence). V lost 5 bases and J 5 bases, leaving 10 bases between the germline ends. CDR3 bases: TGTGCCAGTAGTTGGGGTGGGAACAATGAGCAGTTCTTC. This sequence encodes CASSWGGNNEQFF.

Only one count was recorded for this clone. The gene calls are TRBV27 and TRBJ2-2, with 8 positions matching TRBD2. CDR1 and CDR2 from the germline V gene are MNHEY and SMNVEV (reference sequence). V shed 4 bases, J shed 4 bases, and the junction held 5 bases outside the gene matches. This CDR3 comprises 15 residues. CDR3 DNA sequence: TGTGCCAGCAGTTACTCTCTAGCGGGCACCGGGGAGCTGTTTTTT. Protein: CASSYSLAGTGELFF.

About this clone itself: Other DNA sequences in this sample translate to the same CDR3. The chain uses TRBV9 and TRBJ1-1; D remains unclear. The CDR3 loop spans 14 amino acids. Trimming took off 2 bases at V and 0 bases at J, with 8 bases between the two ends. CDR1 is SGDLS and CDR2 is YYNGEE in the germline V gene. The DNA of the CDR3 is TGTGCCAGCAGCGTTAGCACAGTGAACACTGAAGCTTTCTTT. It specifies CASSVSTVNTEAFF.

The V gene is TRBV5-6, the J gene TRBJ2-5, with D possibly matching TRBD2 (5 bases). CDR1 SGHDT and CDR2 YYEEEE come from the germline V gene. The CDR3 is 14 amino acids. V lost 1 base, J lost 3 bases, and 10 bases lay in between. CDR3: CASSLRTSEETQYF. The CDR3 DNA reads TGTGCCAGCAGCTTGCGTACTAGTGAAGAGACCCAGTACTTC. Complete variable domain (other parts from reference TRBV5-6 and TRBJ2-5): DAGVTQSPTHLIKTRGQQVTLRCSPKSGHDTVSWYQQALGQGPQFIFQYYEEEERQRGNFPDRFSGHQFPNYSSELNVNALLLGDSALYLCASSLRTSEETQYFGPGTRLLVL.

The J gene is TRBJ1-2, the V gene TRBV6-5; D unresolved. Trimming shortened V by 7 bases and J by 5 bases, and 14 bases separated the two germline ends. This CDR3 region has 13 residues. Germline assignment: CDR1 MNHEY and CDR2 SVGAGI. The CDR3 region has the DNA TGTGCCAGCACCACAAGAGAGGTATATGGCTACACCTTC. It translates to CASTTREVYGYTF.

The chain recombines TRBV4-1 with TRBJ2-3; D unclear. Trimming cost V 1 base and J 3 bases, with 5 bases left between them. Germline CDR1 is MGHRA and CDR2 is YSYEKL. This CDR3 is 13 amino acids long. The CDR3 sequence: CASSQGATDTQYF. The DNA for the CDR3 is TGCGCCAGCAGCCAAGGGGCGACAGATACGCAGTATTTT.

This chain connects TRBV5-1 to TRBJ1-4; weak D call: TRBD1 (6 bases). CDR1 is SGHRS and CDR2 is YFSETQ in the germline V gene. V was pared by 0 bases and J by 6 bases, with 12 bases between. CDR3 length: 15 residues. CDR3 nucleotide sequence: TGCGCCAGCAGCTTGGAGGGGGTACGGCATGAAAAACTGTTTTTT. This sequence encodes CASSLEGVRHEKLFF.

The chain's CDR3 is CATSRALDSPNEQFF. CDR3 nucleotide sequence: TGTGCCACCAGCAGAGCATTGGACAGTCCCAATGAGCAGTTCTTC. This sequence joins TRBV15 and TRBJ2-1, with D possibly TRBD1 on 6 matching bases. Trimming shortened V by 1 base and J by 6 bases, and 13 bases separated the two germline ends. CDR1 and CDR2 (germline): LNHNV, YYDKDF (reference sequence). The CDR3 runs 15 residues.

This rearrangement joins TRBV5-1 to TRBJ2-1; TRBD2 matches at 7 bases. The CDR3 totals 15 residues. V lost 3 bases to trimming and J lost 1 base; unmatched junction nucleotides: 4. CDR1 is SGHRS and CDR2 is YFSETQ in the germline V gene. This chain's CDR3 is CASSWEGHSYNEQFF. CDR3 nucleotides: TGCGCCAGCAGCTGGGAGGGCCATTCCTACAATGAGCAGTTCTTC. Using reference TRBV5-1 and TRBJ2-1 for the parts outside the CDR3, the full variable domain is KAGVTQTPRYLIKTRGQQVTLSCSPISGHRSVSWYQQTPGQGLQFLFEYFSETQRNKGNFPGRFSGRQFSNSRSEMNVSTLELGDSALYLCASSWEGHSYNEQFFGPGTRLTVL.

This chain links TRBV15 with TRBJ1-1; D is ambiguous. This CDR3 is built from 15 residues. Trimming took off 1 base at V and 5 bases at J, with 14 bases between the two ends. Per germline, CDR1 LNHNV and CDR2 YYDKDF (reference sequence). This CDR3 reads CATSRGRVTRTEAFF. CDR3 bases: TGTGCCACCAGCAGAGGAAGGGTAACGAGAACTGAAGCTTTCTTT.

J is TRBJ2-3 and V is TRBV7-3; no clear D gene. V lost 4 bases and J 5 bases, leaving 16 bases between the germline ends. The CDR3 spans 15 residues. CDR1 and CDR2 from the germline V gene are SGHTA and FQGTGA. CDR3 sequence (DNA): TGTGCCAGCAGCTCAACAGCTTTGGGCAGAGATACGCAGTATTTT. It translates to CASSSTALGRDTQYF.

The chain couples TRBV5-4 to TRBJ2-1, with D maybe TRBD2 (6 bases). Per germline, CDR1 SGHNT and CDR2 YYREEE (reference sequence). The CDR3 length is 18 residues. Trimming shortened V by 4 bases and J by 8 bases, and 28 bases separated the two germline ends. The CDR3 nucleotides read TGTGCCAGCAGCCCAATGACTCAGCGGGTGCCTAGTTTGGATGAGCAGTTCTTC. Its protein is CASSPMTQRVPSLDEQFF.

The V call is TRBV29-1, the J call TRBJ1-2; 7 bases are a match to TRBD1. This CDR3 has 12 amino acids. Losses at the gene ends were 7 bases for V and 2 bases for J; bases not matched to a gene: 4. Germline V CDR1 and CDR2: SQVTM, ANQGSEA. The DNA of the CDR3 is TGCAGCGGGGACAGAGCCAACTATGGCTACACCTTC. Its translation: CSGDRANYGYTF.

The CDR3 coding sequence is TGTGCCAGCACCTCTAGCACAGATACGCAGTATTTT. This encodes CASTSSTDTQYF. This chain links TRBV25-1 with TRBJ2-3; D is ambiguous. CDR1 and CDR2 from the germline V gene are MGHDK and SYGVNS. The CDR3 covers 12 residues. V was clipped by 7 bases and J by 0 bases, with 5 bases between them.

V and J are TRBV10-3 and TRBJ2-7, with D tentatively TRBD2 (5 bases). CDR1 is ENHRY and CDR2 is SYGVKD in the germline V gene. V gave up 6 bases and J gave up 7 bases, with 25 bases separating them. The CDR3 covers 16 residues. The DNA of the CDR3 is TGTGCCATCAGCCGAGCGACTAATCCCTCAGTGGAAGAGCAGTACTTC. Translated: CAISRATNPSVEEQYF.

V usage is TRBV29-1 and J usage is TRBJ2-1; 10 nucleotides line up with TRBD2. The V segment lost 1 base and the J segment 5 bases; nucleotides outside the gene matches: 2. The V gene's germline CDR1 is SQVTM and CDR2 ANQGSEA. The CDR3 runs to 14 residues. CDR3 in amino acids: CSVEGLAGDNEQFF. Written as DNA, the CDR3 is TGCAGCGTTGAAGGCCTAGCGGGGGACAATGAGCAGTTCTTC.